Described below is a single T cell receptor (beta chain) sequence and its context. The sample is drawn from a study of blood T cell repertoires in COVID-19. Study in general: Sites across the United States, Italy and Spain contributed samples from acute and convalescent COVID-19.

V shed 1 base and J 8 bases; nucleotides not matched to a gene: 3. The CDR3 extends over 13 amino acids. The germline V gene encodes CDR1 SGHVS and CDR2 FQNEAQ. In the authors' methods: Cell counts per sample came from amplifying reference gene primers. Assay: immunoSEQ multiplex PCR; the TCRdb copy retains only in-frame clones and omits some. The D gene and trimming were derived from the DNA, and the V and J assignments and clone size from that table. Of 290,000 or so clones listed, about 85% are singletons. The rearrangement links TRBV7-8 to TRBJ2-7; 9 bases map to TRBD2. The sample consisted of peripheral blood. This sequence was found in a man between 18 and 29 years old with active or convalescent COVID-19. The CDR3 DNA follows: TGTGCCAGCAGCTTAGACCTAGCGGGGCAGCAGTACTTC. Translation: CASSLDLAGQQYF.